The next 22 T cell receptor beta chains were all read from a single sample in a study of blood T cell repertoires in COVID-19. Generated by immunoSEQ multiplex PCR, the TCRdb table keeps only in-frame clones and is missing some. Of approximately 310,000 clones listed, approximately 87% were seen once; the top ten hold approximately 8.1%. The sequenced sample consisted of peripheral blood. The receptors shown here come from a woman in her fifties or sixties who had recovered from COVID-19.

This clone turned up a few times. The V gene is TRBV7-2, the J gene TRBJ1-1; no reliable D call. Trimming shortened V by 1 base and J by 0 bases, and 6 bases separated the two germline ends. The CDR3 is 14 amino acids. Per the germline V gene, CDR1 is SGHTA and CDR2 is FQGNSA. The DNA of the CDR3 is TGTGCCAGCAGCTTAGTAAGCCTGAACACTGAAGCTTTCTTT. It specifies CASSLVSLNTEAFF.

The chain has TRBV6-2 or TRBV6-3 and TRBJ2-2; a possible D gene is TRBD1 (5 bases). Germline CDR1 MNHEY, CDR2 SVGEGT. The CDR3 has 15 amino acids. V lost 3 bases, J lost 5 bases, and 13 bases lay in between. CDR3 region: CASSYQGSRTGELFF. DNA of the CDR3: TGTGCCAGCAGTTATCAGGGTTCGAGAACCGGGGAGCTGTTTTTT.

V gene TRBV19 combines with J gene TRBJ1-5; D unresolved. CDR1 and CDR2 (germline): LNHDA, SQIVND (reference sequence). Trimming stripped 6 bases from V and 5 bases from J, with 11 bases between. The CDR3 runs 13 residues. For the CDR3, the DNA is TGTGCCAGTAGCGAGGAGGGAGATCAGCCCCAGCATTTT. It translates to CASSEEGDQPQHF.

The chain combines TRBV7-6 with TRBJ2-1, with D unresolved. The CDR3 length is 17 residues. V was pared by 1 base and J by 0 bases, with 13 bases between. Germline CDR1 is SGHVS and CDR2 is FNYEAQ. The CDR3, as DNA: TGTGCCAGCAGCTTAGTGGCTGCTCCTAGCTCCTACAATGAGCAGTTCTTC. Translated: CASSLVAAPSSYNEQFF.

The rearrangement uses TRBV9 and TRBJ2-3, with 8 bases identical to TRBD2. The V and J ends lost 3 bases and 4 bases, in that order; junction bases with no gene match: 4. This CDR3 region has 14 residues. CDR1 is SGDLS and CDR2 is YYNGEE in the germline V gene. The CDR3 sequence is CASSDGLAADTQYF. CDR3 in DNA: TGTGCCAGCAGCGACGGACTAGCCGCAGATACGCAGTATTTT.

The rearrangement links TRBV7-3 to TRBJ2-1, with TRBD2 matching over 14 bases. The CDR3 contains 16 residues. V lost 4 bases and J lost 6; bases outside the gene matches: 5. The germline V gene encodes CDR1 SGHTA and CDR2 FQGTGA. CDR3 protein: CASSSTSGRAPNEQFF. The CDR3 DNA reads TGTGCCAGCAGCTCGACTAGCGGGAGGGCCCCCAATGAGCAGTTCTTC.

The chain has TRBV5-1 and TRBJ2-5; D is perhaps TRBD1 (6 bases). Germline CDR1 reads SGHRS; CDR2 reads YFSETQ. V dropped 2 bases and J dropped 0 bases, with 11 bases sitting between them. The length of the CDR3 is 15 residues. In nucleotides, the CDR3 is TGCGCCAGCAGCTTTTCAGGGGAGAACCAAGAGACCCAGTACTTC. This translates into CASSFSGENQETQYF.

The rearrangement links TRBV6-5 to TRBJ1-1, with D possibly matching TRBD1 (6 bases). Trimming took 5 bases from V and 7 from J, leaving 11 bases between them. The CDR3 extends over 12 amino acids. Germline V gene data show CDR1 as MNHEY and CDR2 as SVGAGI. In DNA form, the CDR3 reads TGTGCCAGCAGTCGAGGGGGGGGTGAAGCTTTCTTT. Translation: CASSRGGGEAFF.

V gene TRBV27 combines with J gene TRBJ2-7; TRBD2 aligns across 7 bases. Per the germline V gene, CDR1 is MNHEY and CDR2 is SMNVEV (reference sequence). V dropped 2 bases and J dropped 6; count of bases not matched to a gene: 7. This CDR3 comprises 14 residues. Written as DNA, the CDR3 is TGTGCCAGCAGTTTAATAGCGGGTAAACTCGAGCAGTACTTC. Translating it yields CASSLIAGKLEQYF.

CDR3 in amino acids: CASSLRDSSYEQYF. CDR3 nucleotide sequence: TGTGCCAGCAGCCTCCGGGACTCCTCATACGAGCAGTACTTC. The chain employs TRBV13 and TRBJ2-7; possible D gene TRBD2, 6 bases. CDR1 is PRHDT, CDR2 FYEKMQ, per germline (reference sequence). This CDR3 contains 14 residues. V was pared by 5 bases and J by 4 bases, with 15 bases between.

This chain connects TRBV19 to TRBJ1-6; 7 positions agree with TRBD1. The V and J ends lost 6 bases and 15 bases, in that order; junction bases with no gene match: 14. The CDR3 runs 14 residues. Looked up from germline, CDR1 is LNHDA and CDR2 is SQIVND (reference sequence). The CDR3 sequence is CASRGGTVEDLLHF. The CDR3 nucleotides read TGTGCCAGTAGGGGCGGGACAGTAGAAGATCTCCTCCACTTT.

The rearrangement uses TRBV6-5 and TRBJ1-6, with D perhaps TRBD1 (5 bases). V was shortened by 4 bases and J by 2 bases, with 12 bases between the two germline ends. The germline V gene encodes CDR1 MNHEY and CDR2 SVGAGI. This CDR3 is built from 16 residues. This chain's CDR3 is CASSLKGRAYNSPLHF. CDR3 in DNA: TGTGCCAGCAGTTTGAAGGGGAGGGCCTATAATTCACCCCTCCACTTT.

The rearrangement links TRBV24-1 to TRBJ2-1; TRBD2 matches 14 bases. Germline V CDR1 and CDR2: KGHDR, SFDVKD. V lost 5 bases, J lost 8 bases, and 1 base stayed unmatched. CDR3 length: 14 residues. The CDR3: CATSAGLAGDEQFF. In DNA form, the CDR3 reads TGTGCCACCAGTGCGGGACTAGCGGGAGATGAGCAGTTCTTC.

This CDR3 is CASSKRVAYNEQFF. The CDR3 nucleotides are TGTGCCAGCAGCAAGCGGGTTGCCTACAATGAGCAGTTCTTC. The J gene is TRBJ2-1, the V gene TRBV7-2, with a weak D call TRBD2 (6 bases). The V end lost 5 bases, the J end lost 2 bases, and 10 bases lay between the germline ends. The germline CDR1 and CDR2 sequences are SGHTA and FQGNSA. CDR3 length: 14 residues.

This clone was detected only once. In DNA form, the CDR3 reads TGTGCCAGCAGTACGGACAGGGGCATCCATGGCTACACCTTC. Protein product: CASSTDRGIHGYTF. This chain links TRBV11-2 with TRBJ1-2; TRBD1 agrees at 9 bases. After removal of 6 bases from V and 6 bases from J, the junction contained 8 bases not matched to a gene. The CDR3 spans 14 residues. Germline values: CDR1 SGHAT, CDR2 FQNNGV.

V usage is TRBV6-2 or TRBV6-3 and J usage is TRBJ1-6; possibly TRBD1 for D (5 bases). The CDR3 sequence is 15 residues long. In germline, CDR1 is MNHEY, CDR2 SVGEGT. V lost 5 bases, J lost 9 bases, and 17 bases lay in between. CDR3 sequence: CASSPGLTRGSPLHF. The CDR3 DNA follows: TGTGCCAGCAGTCCGGGACTCACCCGGGGTTCACCCCTCCACTTT.

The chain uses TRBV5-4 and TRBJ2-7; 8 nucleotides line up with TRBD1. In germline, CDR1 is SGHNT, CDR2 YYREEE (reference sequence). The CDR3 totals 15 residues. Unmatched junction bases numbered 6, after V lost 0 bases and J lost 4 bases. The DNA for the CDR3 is TGTGCCAGCAGCTTGGTGGGACAGGAGGATTACGAGCAGTACTTC. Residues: CASSLVGQEDYEQYF.

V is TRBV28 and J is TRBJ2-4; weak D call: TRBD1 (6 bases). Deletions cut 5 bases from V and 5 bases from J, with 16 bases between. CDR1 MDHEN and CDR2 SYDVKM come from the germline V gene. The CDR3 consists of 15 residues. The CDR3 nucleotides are TGTGCCAGCAGTCCCCCAGGGGCGCTCCAAAACATTCAGTACTTC. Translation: CASSPPGALQNIQYF.

CDR3 in amino acids: CASSQGQTSGSTYEQYF. The CDR3 DNA is TGCGCCAGCAGCCAAGGACAGACTAGCGGGAGTACCTACGAGCAGTACTTC. The J gene is TRBJ2-7, the V gene TRBV4-1; 12 nucleotides match TRBD2. Germline V gene sequence: CDR1 MGHRA, CDR2 YSYEKL. The V gene end was trimmed by 1 base and the J gene end by 2 bases; junction bases not matched to a gene: 6. This CDR3 region has 17 residues.

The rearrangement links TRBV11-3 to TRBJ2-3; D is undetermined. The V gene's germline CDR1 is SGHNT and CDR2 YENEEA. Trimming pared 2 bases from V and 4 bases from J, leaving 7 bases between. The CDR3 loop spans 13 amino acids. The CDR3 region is CASSLNVADTQYF. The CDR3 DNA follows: TGTGCCAGCAGCTTAAACGTAGCAGATACGCAGTATTTT.

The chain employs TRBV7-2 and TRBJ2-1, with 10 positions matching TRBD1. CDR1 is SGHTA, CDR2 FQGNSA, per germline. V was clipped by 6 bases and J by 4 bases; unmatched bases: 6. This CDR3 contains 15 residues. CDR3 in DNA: TGTGCCAGCAGTTTGGACAGGGGGAGTTACAATGAGCAGTTCTTC. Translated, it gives CASSLDRGSYNEQFF.

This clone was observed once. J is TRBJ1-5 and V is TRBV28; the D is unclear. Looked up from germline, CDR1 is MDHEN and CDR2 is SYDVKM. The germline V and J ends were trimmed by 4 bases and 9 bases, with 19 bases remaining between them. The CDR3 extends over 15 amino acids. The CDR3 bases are TGTGCCAGCAGTTCCCCCGGCGAGGGCTTGAGGCCCCAGCATTTT. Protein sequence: CASSSPGEGLRPQHF.